The rows below give T cell receptor beta chains drawn from one sample of a study of cytomegalovirus exposure and HLA in healthy donors. Clones were sequenced by immunoSEQ multiplex PCR, and TCRdb holds only the in-frame ones, with some missing. The table has over 150,000 clones, roughly four fifths seen once. What was sequenced was PBMCs. These receptor sequences come from a male donor in good health and CMV-seronegative. Each CDR3 is given with its conserved first and last residue. Each record gives: clone size, D gene, V gene, J gene, CDR3 protein, CDR3 DNA. A D gene is named only where the DNA matches it firmly. Not every row has a clone size; where given, it reads once, few, many or a size class.

clone size: .
D gene: .
V gene: TRBV6-5
J gene: TRBJ1-5
CDR3 protein: CASAPGPEFNQPQHF
CDR3 DNA: TGTGCCAGCGCCCCTGGGCCCGAGTTCAATCAGCCCCAGCATTTT

clone size: .
D gene: TRBD2
V gene: TRBV5-1
J gene: TRBJ2-5
CDR3 protein: CASSLFGLASGSRETQYF
CDR3 DNA: TGCGCCAGCAGCTTGTTTGGACTGGCTAGCGGGAGTAGGGAGACCCAGTACTTC

clone size: .
D gene: .
V gene: TRBV30
J gene: TRBJ1-5
CDR3 protein: CAWSVQKNQPQHF
CDR3 DNA: TGTGCCTGGAGTGTACAAAAGAATCAGCCCCAGCATTTT

clone size: once
D gene: TRBD2
V gene: TRBV9
J gene: TRBJ2-2
CDR3 protein: CASSVTSGSNTGELFF
CDR3 DNA: TGTGCCAGCAGCGTTACTAGCGGCTCTAACACCGGGGAGCTGTTTTTT

clone size: .
D gene: .
V gene: TRBV4-2
J gene: TRBJ1-4
CDR3 protein: CASSQVRGEKLFF
CDR3 DNA: TGTGCCAGCAGCCAAGTACGCGGAGAAAAACTGTTTTTT

clone size: .
D gene: .
V gene: TRBV18
J gene: TRBJ2-7
CDR3 protein: CASSPLLSDEQYF
CDR3 DNA: TGTGCCAGCTCACCACTCTTAAGCGACGAGCAGTACTTC

clone size: .
D gene: .
V gene: TRBV6-6
J gene: TRBJ1-1
CDR3 protein: CASRDSRGNTEAFF
CDR3 DNA: TGTGCCAGCAGGGACAGCAGAGGGAACACTGAAGCTTTCTTT

clone size: few
D gene: TRBD2
V gene: TRBV6-6
J gene: TRBJ2-7
CDR3 protein: CASSLGLAGGYEQYF
CDR3 DNA: TGTGCCAGCAGTTTAGGACTAGCGGGAGGCTACGAGCAGTACTTC

clone size: .
D gene: TRBD1
V gene: TRBV27
J gene: TRBJ2-5
CDR3 protein: CASSFDRGRETQYF
CDR3 DNA: TGTGCCAGCAGTTTTGACAGGGGACGGGAGACCCAGTACTTC

clone size: .
D gene: TRBD1
V gene: TRBV7-9
J gene: TRBJ2-7
CDR3 protein: CSSSFNSGTGLYEQYF
CDR3 DNA: TGTTCCAGCAGCTTTAACAGCGGGACAGGGCTATACGAGCAGTACTTC

clone size: .
D gene: TRBD1
V gene: TRBV27
J gene: TRBJ1-5
CDR3 protein: CASRIGTGGYNQPQHF
CDR3 DNA: TGTGCCAGCAGAATCGGGACAGGGGGCTACAATCAGCCCCAGCATTTT

clone size: .
D gene: TRBD2
V gene: TRBV6-5
J gene: TRBJ2-1
CDR3 protein: CASRGLAGPNEQFF
CDR3 DNA: TGTGCCAGCCGGGGACTAGCGGGGCCGAATGAGCAGTTCTTC

clone size: .
D gene: TRBD2
V gene: TRBV30
J gene: TRBJ2-3
CDR3 protein: CAWSVTSGFTDTQYF
CDR3 DNA: TGTGCCTGGAGTGTGACTAGCGGGTTTACAGATACGCAGTATTTT

clone size: once
D gene: .
V gene: TRBV6-1
J gene: TRBJ2-5
CDR3 protein: CASSWRGEVRETQYF
CDR3 DNA: TGTGCCAGCAGTTGGAGGGGAGAGGTGAGGGAGACCCAGTACTTC

clone size: few
D gene: .
V gene: TRBV5-4
J gene: TRBJ2-3
CDR3 protein: CASSLLLSTDTQYF
CDR3 DNA: TGTGCCAGCAGCTTGCTCCTTAGCACAGATACGCAGTATTTT

clone size: .
D gene: .
V gene: TRBV28
J gene: TRBJ2-7
CDR3 protein: CASSLYGGTYEQYF
CDR3 DNA: TGTGCCAGCAGTTTATACGGGGGAACCTACGAGCAGTACTTC

clone size: .
D gene: .
V gene: TRBV27
J gene: TRBJ2-3
CDR3 protein: CASSSGWGTDTQYF
CDR3 DNA: TGTGCCAGCAGTTCGGGGTGGGGCACAGATACGCAGTATTTT

clone size: .
D gene: .
V gene: TRBV19
J gene: TRBJ1-5
CDR3 protein: CASRSGYQPQHF
CDR3 DNA: TGTGCCAGTAGAAGCGGGTATCAGCCCCAGCATTTT

clone size: .
D gene: .
V gene: TRBV10-3
J gene: TRBJ2-2
CDR3 protein: CAIKGGPGATGELFF
CDR3 DNA: TGTGCCATCAAAGGCGGGCCAGGGGCCACCGGGGAGCTGTTTTTT

clone size: .
D gene: TRBD1
V gene: TRBV28
J gene: TRBJ1-4
CDR3 protein: CASRLATGFSEKLFF
CDR3 DNA: TGTGCCAGCAGATTGGCGACAGGGTTTTCTGAAAAACTGTTTTTT

clone size: .
D gene: TRBD2
V gene: TRBV7-2
J gene: TRBJ2-7
CDR3 protein: CASSGGLAGSYEQYF
CDR3 DNA: TGTGCCAGCAGCGGGGGACTAGCGGGCTCCTACGAGCAGTACTTC

clone size: .
D gene: .
V gene: TRBV11-2
J gene: TRBJ1-2
CDR3 protein: CASSSPFGGNYGYTF
CDR3 DNA: TGTGCCAGCAGCTCCCCCTTTGGAGGGAACTATGGCTACACCTTC

clone size: .
D gene: TRBD1
V gene: TRBV28
J gene: TRBJ1-2
CDR3 protein: CASSNDRALYGYTF
CDR3 DNA: TGTGCCAGCAGCAACGACAGGGCCCTCTATGGCTACACCTTC

clone size: .
D gene: .
V gene: TRBV30
J gene: TRBJ2-1
CDR3 protein: CASTTGLSYNEQFF
CDR3 DNA: TGTGCTTCTACTACAGGGTTGAGCTACAATGAGCAGTTCTTC

clone size: .
D gene: TRBD1
V gene: TRBV19
J gene: TRBJ1-2
CDR3 protein: CASSIGQGNYGYTF
CDR3 DNA: TGTGCCAGTAGTATCGGACAGGGGAACTATGGCTACACCTTC

clone size: once
D gene: .
V gene: TRBV28
J gene: TRBJ1-2
CDR3 protein: CASSRQINYGYTF
CDR3 DNA: TGTGCCAGCAGTCGACAGATTAACTATGGCTACACCTTC

clone size: few
D gene: TRBD1
V gene: TRBV4-1
J gene: TRBJ2-6
CDR3 protein: CASSQRQGMGSGANVLTF
CDR3 DNA: TGCGCCAGCAGCCAACGACAGGGGATGGGGTCCGGGGCCAACGTCCTGACTTTC

clone size: .
D gene: .
V gene: TRBV6-5
J gene: TRBJ2-3
CDR3 protein: CASSPTSFRTDTQYF
CDR3 DNA: TGTGCCAGCAGCCCTACTAGCTTTCGCACAGATACGCAGTATTTT

clone size: once
D gene: .
V gene: TRBV29-1
J gene: TRBJ1-2
CDR3 protein: CSVDKGNGGYTF
CDR3 DNA: TGCAGCGTTGATAAGGGGAACGGAGGCTACACCTTC

clone size: .
D gene: .
V gene: TRBV4-1
J gene: TRBJ2-1
CDR3 protein: CASRLDRGWNEQFF
CDR3 DNA: TGCGCCAGCAGACTTGATCGGGGGTGGAATGAGCAGTTCTTC

clone size: .
D gene: .
V gene: TRBV18
J gene: TRBJ1-5
CDR3 protein: CASAGGNSNQPQHF
CDR3 DNA: TGTGCCAGCGCCGGCGGAAATAGCAATCAGCCCCAGCATTTT

clone size: .
D gene: TRBD1
V gene: TRBV7-3
J gene: TRBJ1-1
CDR3 protein: CASSPGQGGPNTEAFF
CDR3 DNA: TGTGCCAGCAGCCCGGGACAGGGGGGACCGAACACTGAAGCTTTCTTT

clone size: .
D gene: .
V gene: TRBV6-5
J gene: TRBJ1-5
CDR3 protein: CASSPDRRNQPQHF
CDR3 DNA: TGTGCCAGCAGCCCGGACAGAAGAAATCAGCCCCAGCATTTT

clone size: .
D gene: .
V gene: TRBV13
J gene: TRBJ1-6
CDR3 protein: CASSLQAGPNSPLHF
CDR3 DNA: TGTGCCAGCAGCTTACAGGCAGGGCCAAATTCACCCCTCCACTTT

clone size: .
D gene: .
V gene: TRBV28
J gene: TRBJ2-7
CDR3 protein: CASRLAAYEQYF
CDR3 DNA: TGTGCCAGCAGACTAGCAGCCTACGAGCAGTACTTC

clone size: .
D gene: TRBD2
V gene: TRBV14
J gene: TRBJ2-1
CDR3 protein: CASSRVTTSGRLNEQFF
CDR3 DNA: TGTGCCAGCAGCCGCGTAACGACTAGCGGGAGACTCAATGAGCAGTTCTTC

clone size: .
D gene: .
V gene: TRBV10-3
J gene: TRBJ1-2
CDR3 protein: CAISVDSETNYGYTF
CDR3 DNA: TGTGCCATCAGTGTAGACAGTGAGACTAACTATGGCTACACCTTC

clone size: .
D gene: TRBD1
V gene: TRBV7-9
J gene: TRBJ1-2
CDR3 protein: CSSTRDRANYGYTF
CDR3 DNA: TGTTCCAGCACCCGGGACAGGGCTAACTATGGCTACACCTTC

clone size: few
D gene: TRBD2
V gene: TRBV4-2
J gene: TRBJ2-1
CDR3 protein: CASSQPVTSGAIYSYNEQFF
CDR3 DNA: TGTGCCAGCAGCCAACCAGTGACTAGCGGGGCGATCTACTCCTACAATGAGCAGTTCTTC

clone size: .
D gene: TRBD1
V gene: TRBV7-3
J gene: TRBJ1-2
CDR3 protein: CASSPLGTGRPYGYTF
CDR3 DNA: TGTGCCAGCAGCCCACTTGGGACAGGCCGACCCTATGGCTACACCTTC

clone size: once
D gene: TRBD1
V gene: TRBV6-6
J gene: TRBJ1-5
CDR3 protein: CASSTTGYQPQHF
CDR3 DNA: TGTGCCAGCAGTACGACAGGGTATCAGCCCCAGCATTTT

clone size: .
D gene: .
V gene: TRBV12-2
J gene: TRBJ2-7
CDR3 protein: CASRLTGTYEQYF
CDR3 DNA: TGTGCAAGTCGCCTTACAGGGACCTACGAGCAGTACTTC

clone size: .
D gene: .
V gene: TRBV28
J gene: TRBJ1-1
CDR3 protein: CASSSTPGMSAFF
CDR3 DNA: TGTGCCAGCAGTTCCACCCCGGGAATGTCCGCTTTCTTT

clone size: .
D gene: TRBD2
V gene: TRBV14
J gene: TRBJ2-3
CDR3 protein: CASSRPGGDTQYF
CDR3 DNA: TGTGCCAGCAGCCGACCGGGGGGGGATACGCAGTATTTT

clone size: .
D gene: .
V gene: TRBV6-6
J gene: TRBJ2-2
CDR3 protein: CATRQGGRAHTGELFF
CDR3 DNA: TGTGCCACTCGCCAAGGGGGGAGGGCCCACACCGGGGAGCTGTTTTTT